The sequence of this TCR beta chain was determined in a study of STAT5B mutations in CD4+ large granular lymphocyte leukemia. As originally analysed: Productive clonotypes were detectable down to 2.59 x 10-5 frequency. Generated by immunoSEQ multiplex PCR, the TCRdb table keeps only in-frame clones and is missing some. V, J and clone size derive from that table, while D and trimming were established from the DNA sequence. The table records tens of thousands of clones, roughly 83% of them present only once. J gave up 5 bases and V 0 bases, and 15 bases lay outside the gene matches. The germline V gene encodes CDR1 SGHTS and CDR2 YDEGEE. The CDR3 runs 19 residues.

The sequence was obtained from a human donor in good health. The J gene is TRBJ2-7, the V gene TRBV5-8; 12 nucleotides agree with TRBD2. The sequenced sample was CD4+ T cells from blood buffy coats. As DNA, the CDR3 is TGTGCCAGCAGCTTGGAGATGATGACTAGCGGGAGTCTTAGACACGAGCAGTACTTC. The encoded protein is CASSLEMMTSGSLRHEQYF.